This T cell receptor (beta chain) was captured in a study of blood T cell repertoires in COVID-19 (dated by TCRdb to 2020 to 2021). A note on the overall study: The collaborator samples originated in the United States, Italy and Spain and spanned the acute and convalescent phases of COVID-19. The prospective study material was composed of cDNA or gDNA derived from T cells, B-cell-depleted T cells, or PBMCs. Deeply sampled blood TCRbeta repertoires from subjects exposed to, actively infected with, or recovered from COVID-19 were included in the dataset. A freely available public database, intended as a resource for researchers studying the immune response to SARS-CoV-2, is where the repertoires were released. The samples were drawn from the first 160 participants of the ongoing ImmuneRACE study and from roughly 1,300 subjects provided by 6 global collaborators. The sample metadata nearly always contained a de-identified subject ID, COVID-19 status, age in years and sex. Where available, HLA class I and class II types were taken from metadata supplied by the sample provider and were not determined by assay-based typing. Here is what the overall study found, with its caveats: Clinical and demographic metadata were provided uncurated, with the amount varying by source and participant.

The CDR3 has 14 amino acids, counting the end cysteine and phenylalanine. Kept here is only the CDR3 DNA, which spans 42 bases and is read in frame from base 1. Via the germline V gene, CDR1 is SGHRS and CDR2 YFSETQ. Germline trimming amounts to 0 bases on V and 4 bases on J, with 4 as the count of junction bases outside the gene matches. TCRbeta CDR3 regions were amplified from genomic DNA by means of the immunoSEQ Assay, a bias-controlled multiplex PCR. Processing in the source paper ran as follows. The number of nucleated cells in each sample was estimated by amplification of reference gene primers within the assay. To quantify the absolute abundance of each unique TCRbeta CDR3 rearrangement, sequence reads were collapsed and filtered. For each sample, productive Simpson clonality was calculated as the square root of Simpson's diversity index across productive rearrangements. TCRdb obtained this table from immuneACCESS and retained in-frame rearrangements with V and J assigned. These tables miss some clones; where compared with another copy, unresolved V genes account for less than half of the shortfall, and the remainder is unexplained. That table is the source of V, J and clone size, and D and trimming were worked out from the DNA. The sample includes about 80,000 clones, with about nine tenths observed a single time. Around 7.2% of the sample comes from the top ten.

The collaborating institutions used their own protocols to collect whole blood in K2EDTA tubes. For TCRbeta analysis, collaborator samples were shipped as frozen whole blood, as isolated PBMCs, or as DNA extracted from either sample type. A remark on this clone: What this receptor recognizes is not known. No much larger clonotype is one base removed from it; base qualities were not supplied.

The TCR sequence derives from a woman older than 75 with acute or convalescent COVID-19. The rearranged segments are TRBV5-1 and TRBJ2-7; TRBD1 lines up with 7 middle nucleotides. The specimen was peripheral blood. The CDR3 has the sequence CASSLGWTGYEQYF. The DNA reads as follows: TGCGCCAGCAGCTTGGGATGGACAGGATACGAGCAGTACTTC.